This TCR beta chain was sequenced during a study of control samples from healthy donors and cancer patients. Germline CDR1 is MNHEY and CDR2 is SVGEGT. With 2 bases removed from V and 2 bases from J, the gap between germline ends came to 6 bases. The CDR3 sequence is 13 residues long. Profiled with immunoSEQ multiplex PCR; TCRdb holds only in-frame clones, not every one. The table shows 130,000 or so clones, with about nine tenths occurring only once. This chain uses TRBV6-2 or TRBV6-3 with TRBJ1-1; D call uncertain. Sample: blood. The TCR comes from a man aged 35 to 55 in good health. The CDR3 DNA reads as TGTGCCAGCAGTTACAGGGCTAACACTGAAGCTTTCTTT. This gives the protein CASSYRANTEAFF.